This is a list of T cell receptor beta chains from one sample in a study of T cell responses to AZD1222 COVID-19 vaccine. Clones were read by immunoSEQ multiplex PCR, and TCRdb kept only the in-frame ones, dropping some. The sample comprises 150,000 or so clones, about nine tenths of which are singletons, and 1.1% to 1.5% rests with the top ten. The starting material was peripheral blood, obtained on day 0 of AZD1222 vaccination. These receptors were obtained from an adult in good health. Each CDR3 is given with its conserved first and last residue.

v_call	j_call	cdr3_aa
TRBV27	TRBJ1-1	CASSLIPGAPEAFF
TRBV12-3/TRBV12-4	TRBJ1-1	CASRWGVGTEAFF
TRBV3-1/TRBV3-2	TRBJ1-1	CASSQDRAVTEAFF
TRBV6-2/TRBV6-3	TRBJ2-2	CASSRQNTGELFF
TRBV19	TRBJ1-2	CASSTSRGAIYGYTF
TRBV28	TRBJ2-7	CASSIQGSNYEQYF
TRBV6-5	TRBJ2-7	CASSQTGAPPEQYF
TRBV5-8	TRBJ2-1	CASSLQGANEQFF
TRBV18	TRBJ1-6	CASSPAAVNSPLHF
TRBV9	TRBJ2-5	CASSVAVSQETQYF
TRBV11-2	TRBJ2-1	CASSLDFYNEQFF
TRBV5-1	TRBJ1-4	CASSTGTGGGKLFF
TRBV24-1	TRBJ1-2	CATSDSGQGYGYTF
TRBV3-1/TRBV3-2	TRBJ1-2	CASNSDRGHGYTF
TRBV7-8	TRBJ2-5	CASSLPAVQETQYF
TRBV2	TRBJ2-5	CASSDPGTEETQYF
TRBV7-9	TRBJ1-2	CASSLEKGVTF
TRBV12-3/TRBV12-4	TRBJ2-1	CASSLVLSSEQFF
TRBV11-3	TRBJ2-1	CASSPRNNEQFF
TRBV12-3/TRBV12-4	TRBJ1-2	CASSRGLFYGYTF
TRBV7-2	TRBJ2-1	CASSFGGRHEQFF
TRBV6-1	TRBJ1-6	CASSEGDSRNSPLHF
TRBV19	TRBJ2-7	CASSIGGSPHEQYF
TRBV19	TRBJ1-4	CASSGTTDQNEKLFF
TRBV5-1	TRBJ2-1	CASSLIAGADNEQFF
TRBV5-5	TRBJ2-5	CASSLTSGKETQYF
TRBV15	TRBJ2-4	CATSRDRMGGGNIQYF
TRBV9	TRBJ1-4	CASSVGLGANEKLFF
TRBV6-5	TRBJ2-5	CARSWGLGQETQYF
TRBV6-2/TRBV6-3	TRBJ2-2	CASSPGTSGGRITGELFF
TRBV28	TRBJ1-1	CASSTGDTEAFF
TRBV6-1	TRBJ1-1	CASSEARAGRNTEAFF
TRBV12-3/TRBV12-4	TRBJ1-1	CASSSPGGPEAFF
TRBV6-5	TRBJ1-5	CASSPDRAWNQPQHF
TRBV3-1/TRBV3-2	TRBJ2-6	CASSQDLGLAGVGPGGANVLTF
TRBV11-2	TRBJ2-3	CASSSVAGISTDTQYF
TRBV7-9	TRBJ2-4	CASSRLRPGHYIAKNIQYF
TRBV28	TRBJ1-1	CASSLGGGLGAFF
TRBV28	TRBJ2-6	CASGIRGRAASGANVLTF
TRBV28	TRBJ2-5	CASRTGPQETQYF
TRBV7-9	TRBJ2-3	CASSSRGRGPSTDTQYF
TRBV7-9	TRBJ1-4	CASSTRQGATNEKLFF
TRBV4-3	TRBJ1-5	CASSRGQDQPQHF
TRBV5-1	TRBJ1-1	CASSQGSGAFF
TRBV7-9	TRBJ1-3	CASSFRTNTIYF
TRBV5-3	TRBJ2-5	CARDPRETQYF
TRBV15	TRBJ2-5	CATSLRGRGETQYF
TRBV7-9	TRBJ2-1	CASSLAGLAVQYNEQFF
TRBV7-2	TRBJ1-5	CASSLQGSNQPQHF
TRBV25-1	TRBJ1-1	CASSEYGPNTEAFF
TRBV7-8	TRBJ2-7	CASSLRGSERGRSYEQYF